This TCR beta chain was sequenced during a study of blood T cell repertoires in COVID-19. Looking at the study overall: T cells, B-cell-depleted T cells, or PBMCs supplied cDNA or gDNA.

Trimming stripped 4 bases from V and 12 bases from J, with 16 bases between. Germline assignment: CDR1 SGHTA and CDR2 FQGNSA. CDR3 length: 13 amino acids. This clone was counted a single time. Per the original methods: Reference gene primer amplification gave estimated nucleated cell counts. Sequencing used immunoSEQ multiplex PCR; TCRdb keeps in-frame clones, though not all of them. V, J and clone size reflect that table, while D and trimming were determined from the DNA. The repertoire consists of roughly 200,000 clones, with 80% to 90% occurring once and the leading ten covering 2% to 2.5%. The cohort comprised adults aged about 18 to 89 years residing in 20 to 25 US areas. Categorization into cohorts depended on clinical history that participants reported.

Sequencing was done on a sample of PBMCs or T cells enriched from blood (not recorded which). The chain links TRBV7-2 to TRBJ2-1; maybe TRBD2 (6 bases). This TCR was recovered from a woman in her thirties or forties with acute COVID-19. The CDR3 DNA follows: TGTGCCAGCAGCTCCCCAGCGAAGGGAGGGCAGTTCTTC. Encoded protein: CASSSPAKGGQFF. The variable domain in full, completed from reference TRBV7-2 and TRBJ2-1, reads GAGVSQSPSNKVTEKGKDVELRCDPISGHTALYWYRQSLGQGLEFLIYFQGNSAPDKSGLPSDRFSAERTGGSVSTLTIQRTQQEDSAVYLCASSSPAKGGQFFGPGTRLTVL.